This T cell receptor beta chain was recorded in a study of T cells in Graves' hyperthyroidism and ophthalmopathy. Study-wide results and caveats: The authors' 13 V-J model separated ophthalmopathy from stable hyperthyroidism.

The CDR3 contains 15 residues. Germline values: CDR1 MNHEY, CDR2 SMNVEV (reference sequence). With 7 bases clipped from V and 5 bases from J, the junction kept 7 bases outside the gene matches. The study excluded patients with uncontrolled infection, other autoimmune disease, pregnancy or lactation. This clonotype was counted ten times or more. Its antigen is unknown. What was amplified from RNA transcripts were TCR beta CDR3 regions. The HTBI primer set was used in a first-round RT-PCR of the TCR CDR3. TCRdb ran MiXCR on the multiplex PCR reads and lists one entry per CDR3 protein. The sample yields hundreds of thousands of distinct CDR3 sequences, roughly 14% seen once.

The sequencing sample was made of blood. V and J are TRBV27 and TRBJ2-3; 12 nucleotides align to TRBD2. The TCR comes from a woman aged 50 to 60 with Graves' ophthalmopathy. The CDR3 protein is CASTLTSGSRDTQYF. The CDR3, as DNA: TGTGCCAGCACCCTGACTAGCGGGAGTCGAGATACGCAGTATTTT.